These 24 T cell receptor beta chains originate from one sample sequenced in a study of low-dose radiotherapy and immunotherapy resistance in tumors. Primers targeting TRAV and TRBV primed first-strand cDNA, covering alpha and beta chains. A constant-region primer paired with the V-primer adapter amplified TCRs over about 20 PCR cycles. TCRdb used MiXCR to reprocess the reads, holding one entry per CDR3 protein. The sample carries under 70,000 distinct CDR3 sequences, roughly a quarter recorded once. Time point denoted: before trial treatment. Sequenced here: PBMCs, sampled before treatment. The receptors derive from a male donor with prostate cancer.

J is TRBJ1-3 and V is TRBV25-1; no clear D gene. Germline CDR1 MGHDK, CDR2 SYGVNS. V was shortened by 5 bases and J by 5 bases, with 10 bases between the two germline ends. The CDR3 is 13 amino acids. The CDR3: CASSLRGRNTIYF. The CDR3 DNA is TGTGCCAGCAGTTTACGAGGTAGAAACACCATATATTTT. Supplemented by reference TRBV25-1 and TRBJ1-3, the full variable domain reads EADIYQTPRYLVIGTGKKITLECSQTMGHDKMYWYQQDPGMELHLIHYSYGVNSTEKGDLSSESTVSRIRTEHFPLTLESARPSHTSQYLCASSLRGRNTIYFGEGSWLTVV.

The table lists this clonotype with many counts. The chain combines TRBV25-1 with TRBJ1-4; possibly TRBD1 for D (5 bases). Germline V lookup: CDR1 MGHDK, CDR2 SYGVNS. Trimming took off 2 bases at V and 4 bases at J, with 14 bases between the two ends. This CDR3 is built from 16 residues. CDR3 nucleotides: TGTGCCAGCAGTGAACCCTCCGGGGCGGTTAATGAAAAACTGTTTTTT. It yields the protein CASSEPSGAVNEKLFF.

With regard to this clonotype: This sequence is one base from a far larger clone and is likely a read error. V and J are TRBV5-3 and TRBJ2-1, with 10 bases aligning to TRBD2. TRBV5-3 carries the ORF label, with uncertain function. The CDR3 spans 14 residues. The CDR3 spells CSGLLAGVIGEQFF. CDR3 nucleotides: TGTTCAGGACTGCTAGCGGGAGTAATCGGGGAGCAGTTCTTC.

There are a few counts of this clonotype. The chain carries TRBV5-1 and TRBJ1-2; a possible D gene is TRBD1 (6 bases). The ends were cut back, 0 bases at V and 6 bases at J, with 18 bases in the middle. The germline V gene has CDR1 SGHRS and CDR2 YFSETQ. The CDR3 has 16 amino acids. This CDR3 is CASSLVTTGRADGYTF. CDR3 nucleotide sequence: TGCGCCAGCAGCTTGGTTACGACAGGTCGAGCGGATGGCTACACCTTC.

This clonotype turned up a few times. The V and J genes are TRBV5-1 and TRBJ1-6; 8 bases line up with TRBD1. Trimming at V came to 4 bases and at J to 8 bases, leaving 5 bases not matched to a gene. The CDR3 has 14 residues. Germline V gene lookup returns CDR1 SGHRS and CDR2 YFSETQ. The CDR3 DNA is TGCGCCAGCAGCCCGGACAGGGCTGATTCACCCCTCCACTTT. Translation gives CASSPDRADSPLHF.

This clonotype appeared many times. This chain uses TRBV20-1 with TRBJ2-5, with a tentative D call TRBD2 (5 bases). The germline gives CDR1 DFQATT, CDR2 SNEGSKA (reference sequence). V shed 5 bases and J shed 9 bases, with 19 bases lying between them. The CDR3 totals 13 residues. The CDR3 protein is CSAERAGGDSQYF. DNA of the CDR3: TGCAGTGCTGAGAGGGCTGGCGGAGATTCCCAGTACTTC.

This clonotype was counted many times. The genes are TRBV6-2 or TRBV6-3 and TRBJ2-1; 8 bases are a match to TRBD2. The CDR3 totals 15 residues. The V gene's germline CDR1 is MNHEY and CDR2 SVGEGT. J lost 2 bases, V lost 5 bases, and 5 bases had no gene match. The CDR3 protein is CASSEIGGAYNEQFF. The CDR3 coding sequence is TGTGCCAGCAGTGAGATCGGGGGGGCCTACAATGAGCAGTTCTTC.

V gene TRBV7-9 combines with J gene TRBJ2-7; 12 bases align to TRBD2. The CDR3 length is 13 residues. Trimming took 6 bases from V and 7 from J; bases not matched to a gene: 4. Per germline, CDR1 SEHNR and CDR2 FQNEAQ (reference sequence). CDR3 sequence (DNA): TGTGCCAGCAGAGGGGGACTAGCGGGTGAGCAGTACTTC. Its translation: CASRGGLAGEQYF.

This clonotype was counted ten times or more. The CDR3 protein is CASSPTGTNHEQYF. The CDR3, as DNA: TGTGCCAGCAGTCCAACCGGGACAAACCACGAGCAGTACTTC. The rearrangement uses TRBV12-3 or TRBV12-4 and TRBJ2-7; D is perhaps TRBD1 (6 bases). V shed 5 bases and J shed 5 bases, with 16 bases lying between them. This CDR3 region has 14 residues.

V is TRBV5-1 and J is TRBJ2-7; TRBD1 aligns across 9 bases. The ends lost 2 bases at V and 5 bases at J; junction bases unmatched: 5. The CDR3 spans 14 residues. In germline, CDR1 is SGHRS, CDR2 YFSETQ. CDR3 in DNA: TGCGCCAGCAGCTTAAGACAGGGGGTCAACGAGCAGTACTTC. Its translation is CASSLRQGVNEQYF.

Of note for this clonotype: A far bigger clonotype differs at one base, so this is likely a read error. The chain joins TRBV2 to TRBJ2-7, with 7 bases identical to TRBD2. V shed 1 base, J shed 7 bases, and the junction held 13 bases outside the gene matches. CDR3 length: 16 amino acids. Germline V lookup: CDR1 SNHLY, CDR2 FYNNEI. CDR3 sequence: CASSEDGRGRDNEQYF. For the CDR3, the DNA is TGTGCCAGCAGTGAAGACGGGCGCGGGAGAGACAATGAGCAGTACTTC.

This clonotype was picked up many times. The rearrangement uses TRBV12-3 or TRBV12-4 and TRBJ2-1; 7 bases are shared with TRBD1. The trim removed 1 base at V and 6 bases at J, leaving 6 bases unmatched. This CDR3 spans 15 amino acids. Written as DNA, the CDR3 is TGTGCCAGCAGTTTAGACCAGGGGGATGTCAATGAGCAGTTCTTC. The encoded protein is CASSLDQGDVNEQFF.

In this sample, this clonotype turned up many times. The chain carries TRBV20-1 and TRBJ1-5, with D possibly matching TRBD1 (5 bases). Between the trimmed V and J ends, which lost 5 bases and 6 bases, there was a span of 17 bases. CDR3 length equals 14 residues. Germline lookup yields CDR1 DFQATT and CDR2 SNEGSKA (reference sequence). In DNA, the CDR3 is TGCAGTGCTGCCTTCGTGGGGGAAGCTCAGCCCCAGCATTTT. This gives the protein CSAAFVGEAQPQHF.

In this sample, this clonotype turned up a few times. The genes are TRBV28 and TRBJ2-1, with TRBD2 as a possible D gene (6 bases). The CDR3 consists of 14 residues. Germline V gene data show CDR1 as MDHEN and CDR2 as SYDVKM. V lost 6 bases and J 10 bases, leaving 19 bases between the germline ends. As DNA, the CDR3 is TGTGCCAGCAGCCCCCTTTCGGGAGCTGGGGAGCAGTTCTTC. Protein sequence: CASSPLSGAGEQFF.

This clonotype was counted ten times or more. The genes are TRBV4-2 and TRBJ1-1; D is ambiguous. Germline CDR1 LGHNA, CDR2 YNFKEQ. The CDR3 is 14 amino acids. V was pared by 1 base and J by 1 base, with 7 bases between. The CDR3 region has the DNA TGTGCCAGCAGCCAAGGGTATGGGAACACTGAAGCTTTCTTT. Protein sequence: CASSQGYGNTEAFF.

The chain employs TRBV5-1 and TRBJ2-3; D is uncertain. The CDR3 has 14 residues. V lost 0 bases and J 1 base, leaving 6 bases between the germline ends. CDR1 SGHRS and CDR2 YFSETQ come from the germline V gene. In DNA, the CDR3 is TGCGCCAGCAGCTTGGTCTCGGGCACAGATACGCAGTATTTT. Its protein product is CASSLVSGTDTQYF.

This clonotype showed up many times. The chain joins TRBV6-4 to TRBJ1-2, with D unresolved. Trimming stripped 2 bases from V and 4 bases from J, with 5 bases between. The CDR3 loop spans 12 amino acids. Germline CDR1 reads MRHNA; CDR2 reads SNTAGT. The CDR3 region has the DNA TGTGCCAGCAGTGACAATGGCTATGGCTACACCTTC. It is translated as CASSDNGYGYTF.

The chain joins TRBV6-2 or TRBV6-3 to TRBJ2-3; the D gene is possibly TRBD1 (5 bases). The CDR3 runs to 11 residues. Germline V gene sequence: CDR1 MNHEY, CDR2 SVGEGT. V dropped 7 bases and J dropped 6 bases, with 8 bases sitting between them. The CDR3 coding sequence is TGTGCCAGCACAGGGCCCGATACGCAGTATTTT. It codes for CASTGPDTQYF.

This clonotype was seen at least ten times. This rearrangement joins TRBV18 to TRBJ2-3; D might be TRBD2 (5 bases). The CDR3 is made up of 14 amino acids. In germline, CDR1 is KGHSH, CDR2 LQKENI. The germline V and J ends were trimmed by 8 bases and 2 bases, with 14 bases remaining between them. Written as DNA, the CDR3 is TGTGCCAGCACCCGGGGTGTCTCCACAGATACGCAGTATTTT. It encodes CASTRGVSTDTQYF.

The rearrangement links TRBV14 to TRBJ2-3, with TRBD2 matching 8 bases. The CDR3 consists of 16 residues. Germline CDR1 and CDR2: SGHDN and FVKESK. Trimming at V came to 1 base and at J to 4 bases, leaving 7 bases not matched to a gene. This CDR3 is CASSQGGSGIPDTQYF. The CDR3, as DNA: TGTGCCAGCAGCCAAGGGGGTAGCGGGATACCAGATACGCAGTATTTT.

With respect to this clonotype: A much larger clone is a single base away; this may be a read error. This chain uses TRBV7-2 with TRBJ2-7, with D possibly matching TRBD1 (5 bases). Trimming took 2 bases from V and 7 from J, leaving 12 bases between them. This CDR3 comprises 13 residues. From germline, CDR1 is SGHTA and CDR2 FQGNSA. The CDR3 spells CASSLSGLYEQYF. As DNA, the CDR3 is TGTGCCAGCAGCTTATCAGGGCTCTATGAGCAGTACTTC.

This clonotype was picked up many times. The gene calls are TRBV10-3 and TRBJ1-1; D is possibly TRBD1 (6 bases). The CDR3 loop spans 12 amino acids. V gave up 6 bases and J gave up 6 bases, with 11 bases separating them. The V gene's germline CDR1 is ENHRY and CDR2 SYGVKD. CDR3 sequence: CAISRTGPEAFF. The CDR3 nucleotides are TGTGCCATCAGCAGAACAGGGCCTGAAGCTTTCTTT.

This clonotype showed up many times. The V call is TRBV27, the J call TRBJ1-1; D gene uncertain. This CDR3 has 14 amino acids. CDR1 and CDR2 from the germline V gene are MNHEY and SMNVEV (reference sequence). Trimming removed 3 bases from V and 5 bases from J, with 13 bases in between. CDR3 bases: TGTGCCAGCAGTTTGAGGCTGGGTAGTACTGAAGCTTTCTTT. Translating it yields CASSLRLGSTEAFF.

By sample fraction, this clonotype is medium-sized. V and J are TRBV5-5 and TRBJ2-5; 9 bases match TRBD2. Per the germline V gene, CDR1 is SGHKS and CDR2 is YYEKEE (reference sequence). V lost 4 bases and J lost 5; bases outside the gene matches: 12. CDR3 length: 16 residues. The CDR3 here is CASSPRRDSGSETQYF. CDR3 bases: TGTGCCAGCAGCCCCCGGAGGGATAGCGGGAGTGAGACCCAGTACTTC.